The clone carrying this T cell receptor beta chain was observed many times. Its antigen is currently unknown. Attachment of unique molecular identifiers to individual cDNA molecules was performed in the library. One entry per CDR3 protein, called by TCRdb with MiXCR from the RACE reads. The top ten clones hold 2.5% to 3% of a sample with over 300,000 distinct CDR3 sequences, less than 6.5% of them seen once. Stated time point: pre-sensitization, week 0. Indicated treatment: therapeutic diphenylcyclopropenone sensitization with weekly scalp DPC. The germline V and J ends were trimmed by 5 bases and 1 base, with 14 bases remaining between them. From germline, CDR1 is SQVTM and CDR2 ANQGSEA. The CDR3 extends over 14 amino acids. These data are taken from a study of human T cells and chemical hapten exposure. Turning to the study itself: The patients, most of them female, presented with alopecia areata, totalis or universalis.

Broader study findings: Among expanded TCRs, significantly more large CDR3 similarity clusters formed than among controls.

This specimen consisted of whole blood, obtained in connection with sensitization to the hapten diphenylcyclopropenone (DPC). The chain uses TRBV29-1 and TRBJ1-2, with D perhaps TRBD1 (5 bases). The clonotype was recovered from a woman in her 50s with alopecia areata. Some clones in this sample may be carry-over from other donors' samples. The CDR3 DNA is TGCAGCGTTACCAGACAGACCCTTAACTATGGCTACACCTTC. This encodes CSVTRQTLNYGYTF.